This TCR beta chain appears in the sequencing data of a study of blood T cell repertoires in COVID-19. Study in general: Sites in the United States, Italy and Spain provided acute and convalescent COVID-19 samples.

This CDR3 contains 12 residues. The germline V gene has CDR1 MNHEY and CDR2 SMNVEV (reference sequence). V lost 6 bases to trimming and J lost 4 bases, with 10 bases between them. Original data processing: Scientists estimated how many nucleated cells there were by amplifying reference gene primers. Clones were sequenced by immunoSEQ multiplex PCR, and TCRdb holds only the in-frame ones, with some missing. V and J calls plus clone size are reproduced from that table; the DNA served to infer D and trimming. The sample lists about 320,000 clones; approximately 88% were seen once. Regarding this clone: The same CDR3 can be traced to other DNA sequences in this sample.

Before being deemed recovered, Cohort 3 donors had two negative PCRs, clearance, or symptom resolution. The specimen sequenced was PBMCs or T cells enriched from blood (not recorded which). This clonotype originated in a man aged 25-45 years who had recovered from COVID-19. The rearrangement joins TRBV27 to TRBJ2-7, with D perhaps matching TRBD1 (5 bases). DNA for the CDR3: TGTGCCAGCAGCCCATCAGGGTACGAGCAGTACTTC. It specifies CASSPSGYEQYF.